One sample yielded the 3 T cell receptor beta chains listed below, sequenced in a study of shared clonotypes between healthy human individuals. Profiled with immunoSEQ multiplex PCR; TCRdb holds only in-frame clones, not every one. The sample has around 500,000 clones; roughly 85% are singletons. The material sequenced was PBMCs. Receptors were obtained from a woman aged 40 to 50 in good health. Some clones in this sample may be carry-over from other donors' samples.

This clone was seen a handful of times. The genes are TRBV6-1 and TRBJ1-5; no definite D call. Germline CDR1 and CDR2: MNHNS and SASEGT. The CDR3 is 15 residues long. V shed 3 bases and J shed 0 bases, with 9 bases lying between them. CDR3 protein: CASSDRSYSNQPQHF. CDR3 in DNA: TGTGCCAGCAGTGATAGGAGCTATAGCAATCAGCCCCAGCATTTT.

The CDR3 nucleotides read TGTGCCAGCAGCCCACCGGGACTAGCGGCCTACAATGAGCAGTTCTTC. Translating it yields CASSPPGLAAYNEQFF. The chain joins TRBV28 to TRBJ2-1; 11 bases fit TRBD2. Germline loops: CDR1 MDHEN, CDR2 SYDVKM. With V trimmed by 6 bases and J by 2 bases, 6 bases remained unmatched. The CDR3 has 16 residues.

This chain joins TRBV6-5 and TRBJ1-5; D perhaps matches TRBD1 (6 bases). V was shortened by 6 bases and J by 2 bases, with 11 bases between the two germline ends. The CDR3 totals 14 residues. Germline loops: CDR1 MNHEY, CDR2 SVGAGI. Written as DNA, the CDR3 is TGTGCCAGCAGGGCGGCAGGGGGCAATCAGCCCCAGCATTTT. It codes for CASRAAGGNQPQHF.